Sequencing of this TCR beta chain was carried out in a study of regulatory T cells in long-lasting Graves disease. Study overall: Persistent cases were those of Graves' disease that involved over 5 years of antithyroid drugs with positive TSH receptor antibodies.

V was pared by 5 bases and J by 7 bases, with 8 bases between. This CDR3 spans 12 amino acids. In this sample, this clonotype turned up many times. Time point denoted: persistent/refractory GD, antithyroid drugs over 5 years with positive TRAb. Construction of the TCR library relied on RNA isolated from PBMCs. Diagnosing Graves' disease relied on the American Thyroid Association guidelines. Roughly 8.4 milliliters of peripheral blood were drawn into EDTA tubes. For TCR beta, libraries came from iRepertoire HTBI primers and Arm-PCR of CDR3 regions. Authors' data handling: Among the samples, roughly 65 TRBV and more than twelve TRBJ segments were identified. TCRdb used MiXCR to reprocess the multiplex PCR reads, holding one entry per CDR3 protein. The V and J calls and clone size are TCRdb's, not the authors'. Of hundreds of thousands of distinct CDR3 sequences listed, 20% to 25% are singletons.

The clonotype comes from a female donor with Graves disease. V and J are TRBV12-3 or TRBV12-4 and TRBJ2-2; TRBD1 is a possible D gene (6 bases). This material consisted of peripheral blood mononuclear cells (PBMCs), taken when the disease was refractory, from a patient treated with antithyroid drugs. The CDR3 here is CASSQGHGELFF. The DNA of the CDR3 is TGTGCCAGCAGTCAGGGGCACGGGGAGCTGTTTTTT.